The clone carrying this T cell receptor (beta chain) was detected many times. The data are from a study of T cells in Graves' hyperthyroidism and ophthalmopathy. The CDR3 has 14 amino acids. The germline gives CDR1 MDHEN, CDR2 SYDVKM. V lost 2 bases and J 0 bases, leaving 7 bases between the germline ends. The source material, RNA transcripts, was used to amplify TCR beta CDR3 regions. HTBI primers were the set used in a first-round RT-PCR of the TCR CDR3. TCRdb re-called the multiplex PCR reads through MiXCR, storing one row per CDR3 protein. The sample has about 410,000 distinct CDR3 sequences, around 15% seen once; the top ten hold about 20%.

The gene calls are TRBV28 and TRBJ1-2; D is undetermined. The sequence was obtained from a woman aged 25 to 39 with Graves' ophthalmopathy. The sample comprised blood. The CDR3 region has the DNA TGTGCCAGCAGTTTACTCGATACTAACTATGGCTACACCTTC. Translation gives CASSLLDTNYGYTF.